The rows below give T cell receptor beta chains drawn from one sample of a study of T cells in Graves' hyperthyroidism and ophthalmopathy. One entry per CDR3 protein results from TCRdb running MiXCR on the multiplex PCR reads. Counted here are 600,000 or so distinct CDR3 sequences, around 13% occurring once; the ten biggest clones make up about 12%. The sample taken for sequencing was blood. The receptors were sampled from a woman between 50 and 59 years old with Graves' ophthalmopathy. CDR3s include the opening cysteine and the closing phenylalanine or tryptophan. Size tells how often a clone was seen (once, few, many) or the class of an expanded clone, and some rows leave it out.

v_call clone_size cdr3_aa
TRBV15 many CATSTRTGSYGYTF
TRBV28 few CASTPGNQPQHF
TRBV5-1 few CASSFKTGGNQETQYF
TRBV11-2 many CASSYAGGSNEQFF
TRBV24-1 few CATSDLGSEETQYF
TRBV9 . CASSVSSSPPTYEQYF
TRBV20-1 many CSAGPPALNTEAFF
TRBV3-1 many CASSRTTRLASTDTQYF
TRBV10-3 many CAISELRDADTQYF
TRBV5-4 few CASSLAPRNEQFF
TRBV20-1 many CSARYGSYEQYF
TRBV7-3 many CASSLFPQEIYNEQFF
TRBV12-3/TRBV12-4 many CASSELRGREGTEAFF
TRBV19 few CASSIWLSGGPREQYF
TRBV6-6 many CASSYSTSLGETQYF
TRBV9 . CASSARTPSSGNTIYF
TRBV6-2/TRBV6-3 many CASRPSGMRETQYF
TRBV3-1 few CASSHSVYEQYF
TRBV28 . CASSLLSGSISETQYF
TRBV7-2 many CASSRAILAGYEQYF
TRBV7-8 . CASSLGGTGERNTEAFF
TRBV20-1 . CSARVVGARQPQHF
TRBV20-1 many CSARWVYNEQFF
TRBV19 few CASIGPLAGPSVGANVLTF
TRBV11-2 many CASRILKEPHTGELFF
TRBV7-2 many CASSLVSSGPYEQYF
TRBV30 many CAWTGGNTGELFF
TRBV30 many CAWSPGTTNSPLHF
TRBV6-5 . CASSHSSYQETQYF
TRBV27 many CASSYGSGSYEQYF
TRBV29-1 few CSVGRELYNEQFF
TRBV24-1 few CATKGGPGGELFF
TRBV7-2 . CASSLVPRWGYNEQFF
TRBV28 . CASSLPSGGKTDTQYF